The present TCR beta chain was sequenced within a study of breast tumors, draining lymph nodes, adjacent tissues (dated by TCRdb to 2016 to 2018). Regarding the research as a whole: The study compared TCR beta repertoires across tumor, adjacent nontumor tissue and axillary lymph nodes from breast cancer patients. The study was designed to assess the relationships and possible T-cell exchange between tumor, surrounding tissue and draining lymph node repertoires in human breast cancer. What the study reported, not specific to this receptor: Tumor and nontumor tissue repertoires were found to be significantly more similar in luminal-like than in basal-like breast cancer. The conclusion that tumor T cells originate in lymph nodes was framed as consistent with a hypothesis rather than directly demonstrated. The data were considered consistent with most tumor T cells being derived from the lymph node and subsequently expanding within tumor tissue. Tumors showed preferential V and J gene usage, and their T-cell repertoire diversity fell below that of lymph nodes yet above that of nontumor tissue.

Sequencing relied on an Illumina HiSeq 2000. TCR beta chain libraries were generated by multiplex PCR amplification. High-throughput sequencing was used to analyze the amplified TCR beta chain products. TCRdb reworked the public reads: Q25 trimming with fastp, MiXCR clone assembly, productive beta chains retained. Identical CDR3 protein sequences are pooled into one entry, listed with their most common genes and DNA. Within this sample are fewer than 80,000 distinct CDR3 sequences, with around two fifths of them counted one time only. The leading ten clones occupy over 7.5% of the sample. There are many counts of this clonotype. Its antigen remains unidentified. No base-level quality is on record; no much larger clone is a single base apart. The source material was breast tumor tissue. The clonotype was recovered from a female donor with breast cancer. Some clones in this sample may be carry-over from other donors' samples.

This receptor has the CDR3 CASSYGSQGGGELFF. The nucleotides are TGTGCCAGCAGTTACGGCAGCCAGGGGGGCGGGGAGCTGTTTTTT. The sequence links TRBV6-6 to TRBJ2-2, and perhaps TRBD1 as D gene, on 7 matching bases. Trimming removed 2 bases from V and 7 bases from J, leaving 14 bases between the germline ends. Measured from the cysteine to the phenylalanine, the CDR3 is 15 residues long. The read is trimmed to its CDR3 DNA, 45 bases read in frame from base 1. Reading the germline V gene (reference sequence) gives CDR1 MNHNY and CDR2 SVGAGI.